This T cell receptor (beta chain) was obtained from a study of T cell repertoires in cytomegalovirus infection. The ends lost 3 bases at V and 4 bases at J; junction bases unmatched: 7. Germline V lookup: CDR1 MNHEY, CDR2 SMNVEV (reference sequence). The CDR3 runs 15 residues. A single record per CDR3 protein comes from TCRdb applying MiXCR to the reads. This repertoire shows fewer than 350,000 distinct CDR3 sequences, 15% to 20% found once; its top ten account for more than 10%. This chain connects TRBV27 to TRBJ2-5; 8 nucleotides align to TRBD1. Sequencing was done on a sample of PBMCs. The sequence was obtained from a human donor in good health (CMV status not recorded). Some clones in this sample may be carry-over from other donors' samples. CDR3 region: CASSFQGAPGETQYF. CDR3 in DNA: TGTGCCAGCAGTTTTCAGGGGGCCCCCGGAGAGACCCAGTACTTC.